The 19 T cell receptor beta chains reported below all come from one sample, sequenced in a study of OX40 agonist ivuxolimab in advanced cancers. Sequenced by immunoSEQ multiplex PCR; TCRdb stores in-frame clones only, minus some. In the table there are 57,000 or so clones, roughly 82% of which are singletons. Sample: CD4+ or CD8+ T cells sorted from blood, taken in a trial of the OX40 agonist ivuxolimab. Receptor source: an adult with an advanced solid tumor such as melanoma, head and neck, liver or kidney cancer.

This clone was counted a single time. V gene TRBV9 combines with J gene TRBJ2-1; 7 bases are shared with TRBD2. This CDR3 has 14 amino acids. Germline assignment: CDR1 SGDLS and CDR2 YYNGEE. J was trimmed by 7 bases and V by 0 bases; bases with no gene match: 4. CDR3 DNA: TGTGCCAGCAGCGTAGACGGGACTATTAATGAGCAGTTCTTC. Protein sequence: CASSVDGTINEQFF.

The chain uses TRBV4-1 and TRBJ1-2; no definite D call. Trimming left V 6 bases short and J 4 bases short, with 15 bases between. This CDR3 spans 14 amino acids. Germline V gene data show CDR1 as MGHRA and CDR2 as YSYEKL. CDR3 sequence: CASRSLGQIYGYTF. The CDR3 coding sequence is TGCGCCAGCAGATCCCTAGGTCAAATCTATGGCTACACCTTC.

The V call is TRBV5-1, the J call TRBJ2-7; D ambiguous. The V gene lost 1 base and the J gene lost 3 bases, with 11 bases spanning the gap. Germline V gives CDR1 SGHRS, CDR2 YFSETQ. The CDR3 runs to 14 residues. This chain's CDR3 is CASSLLVGIYEQYF. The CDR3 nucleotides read TGCGCCAGCAGCTTGTTGGTCGGCATCTACGAGCAGTACTTC.

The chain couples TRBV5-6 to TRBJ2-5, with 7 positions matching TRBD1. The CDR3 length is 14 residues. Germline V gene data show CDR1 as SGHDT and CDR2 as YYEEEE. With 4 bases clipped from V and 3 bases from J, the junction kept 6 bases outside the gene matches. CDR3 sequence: CASSGTETKETQYF. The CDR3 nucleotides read TGTGCCAGCAGCGGGACAGAGACTAAAGAGACCCAGTACTTC.

The CDR3 loop is CASSVTGTGDTEAFF. As DNA, the CDR3 is TGTGCCAGCAGTGTGACCGGGACAGGGGACACTGAAGCTTTCTTT. The rearrangement uses TRBV6-1 and TRBJ1-1, with 10 bases fitting TRBD1. This CDR3 comprises 15 residues. V trimming: 4 bases; J trimming: 3 bases; junction bases outside the gene matches: 5. The germline V gene encodes CDR1 MNHNS and CDR2 SASEGT.

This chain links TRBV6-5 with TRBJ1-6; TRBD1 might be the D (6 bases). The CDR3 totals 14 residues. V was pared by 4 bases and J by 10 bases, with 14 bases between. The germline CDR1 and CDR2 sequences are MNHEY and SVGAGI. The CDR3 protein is CASSFDRWLSPLHF. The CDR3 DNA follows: TGTGCCAGCAGTTTCGACAGGTGGCTATCACCCCTCCACTTT.

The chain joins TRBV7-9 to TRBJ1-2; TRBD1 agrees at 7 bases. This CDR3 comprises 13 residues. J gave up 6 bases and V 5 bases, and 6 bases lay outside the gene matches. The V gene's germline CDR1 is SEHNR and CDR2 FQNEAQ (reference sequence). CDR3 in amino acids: CASSPPRGDGYTF. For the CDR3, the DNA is TGTGCCAGCAGCCCACCCAGGGGGGATGGCTACACCTTC.

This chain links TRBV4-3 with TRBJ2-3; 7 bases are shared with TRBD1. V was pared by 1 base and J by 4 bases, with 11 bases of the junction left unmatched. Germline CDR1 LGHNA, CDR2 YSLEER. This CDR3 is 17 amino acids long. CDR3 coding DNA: TGCGCCAGCAGCCAAGCGCTGACAGGGATGTTGGCAGATACGCAGTATTTT. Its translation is CASSQALTGMLADTQYF.

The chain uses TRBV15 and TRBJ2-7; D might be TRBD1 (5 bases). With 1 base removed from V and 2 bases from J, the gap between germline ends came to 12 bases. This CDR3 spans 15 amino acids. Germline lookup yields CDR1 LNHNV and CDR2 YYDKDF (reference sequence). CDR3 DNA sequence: TGTGCCACCAGCAGAGGTAAACAGGCGGCCTACGAGCAGTACTTC. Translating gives CATSRGKQAAYEQYF.

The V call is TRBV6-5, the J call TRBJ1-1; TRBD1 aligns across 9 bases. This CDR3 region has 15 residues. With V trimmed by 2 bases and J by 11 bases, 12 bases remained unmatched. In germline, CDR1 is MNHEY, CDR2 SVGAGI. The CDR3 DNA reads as TGTGCCAGCAGTTACGGTGGAGGACAGGGGTTCGGGGCTTTCTTT. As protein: CASSYGGGQGFGAFF.

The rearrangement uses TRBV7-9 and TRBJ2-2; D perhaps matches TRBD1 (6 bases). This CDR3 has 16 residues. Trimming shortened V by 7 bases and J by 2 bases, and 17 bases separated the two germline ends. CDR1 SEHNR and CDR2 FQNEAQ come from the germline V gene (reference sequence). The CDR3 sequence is CASILGQIRNTGELFF. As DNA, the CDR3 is TGTGCCAGCATCCTGGGACAAATTCGTAACACCGGGGAGCTGTTTTTT.

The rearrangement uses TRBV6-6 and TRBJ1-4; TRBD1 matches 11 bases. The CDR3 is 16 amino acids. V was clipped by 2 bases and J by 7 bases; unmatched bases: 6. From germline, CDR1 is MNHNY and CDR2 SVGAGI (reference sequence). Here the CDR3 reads CASSYPTGTGGEKLFF. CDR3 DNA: TGTGCCAGCAGTTACCCCACCGGGACAGGGGGTGAAAAACTGTTTTTT.

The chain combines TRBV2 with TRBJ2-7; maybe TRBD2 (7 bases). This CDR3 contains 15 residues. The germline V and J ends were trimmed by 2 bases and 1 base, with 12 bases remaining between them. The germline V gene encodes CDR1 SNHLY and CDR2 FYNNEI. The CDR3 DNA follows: TGTGCCAGCAGTGAACTGCGGGGGCCGTCCTACGAGCAGTACTTC. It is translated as CASSELRGPSYEQYF.

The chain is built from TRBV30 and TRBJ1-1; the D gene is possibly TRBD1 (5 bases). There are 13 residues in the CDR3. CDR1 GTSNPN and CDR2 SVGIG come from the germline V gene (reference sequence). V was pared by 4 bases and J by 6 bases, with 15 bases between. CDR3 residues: CAWNSNGGSEAFF. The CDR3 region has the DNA TGTGCCTGGAATAGTAATGGGGGGTCTGAAGCTTTCTTT.

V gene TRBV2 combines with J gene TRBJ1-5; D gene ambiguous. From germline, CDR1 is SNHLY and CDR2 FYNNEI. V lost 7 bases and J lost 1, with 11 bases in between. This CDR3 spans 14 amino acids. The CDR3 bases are TGTGCCAGCACGAGGTTGATGAGCAATCAGCCCCAGCATTTT. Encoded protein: CASTRLMSNQPQHF.

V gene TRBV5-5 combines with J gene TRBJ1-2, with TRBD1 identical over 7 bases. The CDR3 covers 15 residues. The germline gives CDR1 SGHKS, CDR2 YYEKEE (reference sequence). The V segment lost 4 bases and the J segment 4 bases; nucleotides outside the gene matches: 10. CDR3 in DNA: TGTGCCAGCAGCACCGGACAGGCGGCTCTCTATGGCTACACCTTC. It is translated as CASSTGQAALYGYTF.

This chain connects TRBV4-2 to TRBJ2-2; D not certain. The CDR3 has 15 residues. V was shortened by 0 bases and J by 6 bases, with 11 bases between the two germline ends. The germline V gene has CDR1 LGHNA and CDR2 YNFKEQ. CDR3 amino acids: CASSQDGSKAGELFF. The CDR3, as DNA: TGTGCCAGCAGCCAAGATGGCTCGAAGGCCGGGGAGCTGTTTTTT.

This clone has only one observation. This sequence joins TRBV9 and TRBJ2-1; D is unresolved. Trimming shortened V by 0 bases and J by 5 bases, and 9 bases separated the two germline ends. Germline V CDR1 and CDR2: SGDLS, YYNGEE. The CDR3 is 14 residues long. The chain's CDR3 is CASSVGMRDNEQFF. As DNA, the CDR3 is TGTGCCAGCAGCGTAGGGATGAGAGACAATGAGCAGTTCTTC.

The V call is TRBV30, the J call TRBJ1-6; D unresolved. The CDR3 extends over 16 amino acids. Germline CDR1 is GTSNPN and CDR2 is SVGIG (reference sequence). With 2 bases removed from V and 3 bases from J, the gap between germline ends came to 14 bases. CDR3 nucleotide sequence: TGTGCCTGGAGTAATAATGGGCCGGGCTATAATTCACCCCTCCACTTT. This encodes CAWSNNGPGYNSPLHF.